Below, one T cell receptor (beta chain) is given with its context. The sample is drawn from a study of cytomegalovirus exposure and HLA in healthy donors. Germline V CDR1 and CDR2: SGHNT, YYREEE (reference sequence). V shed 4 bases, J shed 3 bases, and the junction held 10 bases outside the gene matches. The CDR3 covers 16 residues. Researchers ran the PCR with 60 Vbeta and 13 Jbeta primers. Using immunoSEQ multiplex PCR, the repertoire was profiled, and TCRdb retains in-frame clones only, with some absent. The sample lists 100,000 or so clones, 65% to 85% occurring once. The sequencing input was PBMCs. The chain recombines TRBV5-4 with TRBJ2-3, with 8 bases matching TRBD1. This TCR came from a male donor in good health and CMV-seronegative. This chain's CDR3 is CASSVGAGGGTDTQYF. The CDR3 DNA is TGTGCCAGCAGCGTTGGCGCAGGGGGCGGGACAGATACGCAGTATTTT.